The source of this T cell receptor beta chain is a study of long-term antiretroviral therapy in people with HIV. Survey-level immunoSEQ v3.0 assays were run. Clones were read by immunoSEQ multiplex PCR, and TCRdb kept only the in-frame ones, dropping some. The sample yields under 20,000 clones, about 80% seen once. The receptor was derived from a woman in her thirties or forties with HIV. The sample in question was unsorted PBMCs, obtained 0.2 years after starting antiretroviral therapy.

DNA of the CDR3: TGCGCCAGTAGACAGGGGGATGGCGGACTGTTTTTT. This gives the protein CASRQGDGGLFF. The chain has TRBV10-2 and TRBJ1-4, with 9 nucleotides matching TRBD1. Germline CDR1 reads WSHSY; CDR2 reads SAAADI. This CDR3 comprises 12 residues. Losses at the gene ends were 9 bases for V and 13 bases for J; bases not matched to a gene: 9.